The clone carrying this T cell receptor (beta chain) occurred many times. What it recognizes is unknown. The sample comes from a study of neurological immune-mediated disorders. With 10-nucleotide random UMIs included, cDNA was synthesized by 5'RACE. TCRdb fed the 5' RACE reads into MiXCR, producing one record per CDR3 protein. The table lists about 46,000 distinct CDR3 sequences, approximately 3% of them singletons. Broader study findings: HTLV-1-associated myelopathy had the most TCR clonal expansion, and multiple sclerosis had the least, less than healthy controls. The multiple sclerosis repertoire cluster had no clinical or MRI correlate. The absence of any CDR3 amino acid sequence shared by expanded clones across subjects suggests that repertoires were private in all groups.

The germline CDR1 and CDR2 sequences are MGHRA and YSYEKL. The germline V and J ends were trimmed by 0 bases and 2 bases, with 11 bases remaining between them. The CDR3 has 17 residues. The chain recombines TRBV4-1 with TRBJ2-6; tentatively, D is TRBD1 (5 bases). The specimen sequenced was PBMCs. This receptor was taken from a woman aged 45-65 years with multiple sclerosis. CDR3 nucleotide sequence: TGCGCCAGCAGCCAAGATGGATGGGGCACTGGGGCCAACGTCCTGACTTTC. Translated: CASSQDGWGTGANVLTF.